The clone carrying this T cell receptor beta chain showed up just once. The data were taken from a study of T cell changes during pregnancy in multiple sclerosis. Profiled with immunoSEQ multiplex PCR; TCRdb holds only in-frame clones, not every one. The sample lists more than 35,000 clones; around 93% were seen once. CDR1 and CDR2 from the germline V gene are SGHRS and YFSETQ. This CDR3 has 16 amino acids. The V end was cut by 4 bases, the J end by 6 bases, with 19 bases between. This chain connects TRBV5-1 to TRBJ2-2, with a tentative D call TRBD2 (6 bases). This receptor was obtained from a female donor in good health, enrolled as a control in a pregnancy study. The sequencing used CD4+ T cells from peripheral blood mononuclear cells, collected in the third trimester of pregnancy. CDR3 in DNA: TGCGCCAGCAGCAGTAACGCGGGACTCGAGGCCGGGGAGCTGTTTTTT. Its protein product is CASSSNAGLEAGELFF.